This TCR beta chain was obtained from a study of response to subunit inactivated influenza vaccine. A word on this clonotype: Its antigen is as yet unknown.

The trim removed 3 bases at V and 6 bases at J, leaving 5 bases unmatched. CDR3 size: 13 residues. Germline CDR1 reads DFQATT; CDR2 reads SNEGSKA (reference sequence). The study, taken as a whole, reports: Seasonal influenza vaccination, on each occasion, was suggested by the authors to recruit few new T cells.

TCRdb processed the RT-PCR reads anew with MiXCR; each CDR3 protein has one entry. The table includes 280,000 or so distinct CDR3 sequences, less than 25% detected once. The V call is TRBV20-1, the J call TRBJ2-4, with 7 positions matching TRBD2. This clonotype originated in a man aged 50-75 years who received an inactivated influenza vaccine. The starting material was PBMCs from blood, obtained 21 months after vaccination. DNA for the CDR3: TGCAGTGCTAGTACGGGGGGAACAAACATTCAGTACTTC. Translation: CSASTGGTNIQYF.